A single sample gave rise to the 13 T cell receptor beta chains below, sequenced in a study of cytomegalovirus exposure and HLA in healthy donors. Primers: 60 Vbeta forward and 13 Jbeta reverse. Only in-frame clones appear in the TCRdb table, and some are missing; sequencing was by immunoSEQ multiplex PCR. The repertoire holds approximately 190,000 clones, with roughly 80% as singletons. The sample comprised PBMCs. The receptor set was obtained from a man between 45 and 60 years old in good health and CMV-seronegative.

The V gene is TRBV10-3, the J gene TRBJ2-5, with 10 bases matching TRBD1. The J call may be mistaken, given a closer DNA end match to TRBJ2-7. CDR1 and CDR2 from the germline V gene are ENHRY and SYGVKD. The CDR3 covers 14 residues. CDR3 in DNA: TGTGCCACCGAAACCGGGACAGGGGACTACGAGCAGTACTTC. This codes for CATETGTGDYEQYF.

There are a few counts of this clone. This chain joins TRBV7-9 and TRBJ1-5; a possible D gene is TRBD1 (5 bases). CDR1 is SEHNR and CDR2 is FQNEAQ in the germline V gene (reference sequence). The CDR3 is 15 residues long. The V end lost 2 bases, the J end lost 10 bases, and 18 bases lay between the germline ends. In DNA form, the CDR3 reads TGTGCCAGCAGCTTACAAGACAGTCGTGAGACTCCCCAGCATTTT. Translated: CASSLQDSRETPQHF.

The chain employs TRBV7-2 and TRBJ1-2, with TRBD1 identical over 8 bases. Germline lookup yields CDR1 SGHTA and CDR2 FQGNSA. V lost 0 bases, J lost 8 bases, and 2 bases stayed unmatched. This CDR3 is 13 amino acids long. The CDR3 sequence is CASSLAGTGGYTF. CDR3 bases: TGTGCCAGCAGCTTAGCGGGGACAGGAGGCTACACCTTC.

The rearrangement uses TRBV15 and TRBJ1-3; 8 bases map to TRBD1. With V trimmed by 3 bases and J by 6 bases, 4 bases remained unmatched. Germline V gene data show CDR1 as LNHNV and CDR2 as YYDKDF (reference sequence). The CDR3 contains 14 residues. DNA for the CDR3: TGTGCCACCAGCAGGGACAGGGCCGTAAACACCATATATTTT. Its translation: CATSRDRAVNTIYF.

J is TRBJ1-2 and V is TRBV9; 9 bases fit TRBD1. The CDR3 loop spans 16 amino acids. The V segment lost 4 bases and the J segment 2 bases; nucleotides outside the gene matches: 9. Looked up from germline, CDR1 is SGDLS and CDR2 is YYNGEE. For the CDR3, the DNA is TGTGCCAGCAGCCCCTCCCTGACAGGGGGAAACTATGGCTACACCTTC. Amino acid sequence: CASSPSLTGGNYGYTF.

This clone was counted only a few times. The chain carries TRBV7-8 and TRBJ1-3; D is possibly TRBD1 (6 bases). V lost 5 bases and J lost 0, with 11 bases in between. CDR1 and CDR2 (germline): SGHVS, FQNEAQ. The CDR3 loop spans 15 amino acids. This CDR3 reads CASSVGTPSGNTIYF. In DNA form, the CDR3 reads TGTGCCAGCAGCGTCGGGACACCCTCTGGAAACACCATATATTTT. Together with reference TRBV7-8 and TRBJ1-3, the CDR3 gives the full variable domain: GAGVSQSPRYKVAKRGQDVALRCDPISGHVSLFWYQQALGQGPEFLTYFQNEAQLDKSGLPSDRFFAERPEGSVSTLKIQRTQQEDSAVYLCASSVGTPSGNTIYFGEGSWLTVV.

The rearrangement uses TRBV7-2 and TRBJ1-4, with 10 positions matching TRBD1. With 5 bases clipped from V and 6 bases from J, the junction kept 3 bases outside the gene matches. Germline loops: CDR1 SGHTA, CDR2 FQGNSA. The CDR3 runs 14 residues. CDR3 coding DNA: TGTGCCAGCAGCCTCGACAGGGGGCATGAAAAACTGTTTTTT. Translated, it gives CASSLDRGHEKLFF.

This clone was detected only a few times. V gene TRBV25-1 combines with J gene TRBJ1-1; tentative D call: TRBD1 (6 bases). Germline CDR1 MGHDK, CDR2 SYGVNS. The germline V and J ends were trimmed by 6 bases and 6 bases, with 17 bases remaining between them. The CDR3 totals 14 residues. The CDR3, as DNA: TGTGCCAGCAGGCGGGGGCAGGGTACTTCTGAAGCTTTCTTT. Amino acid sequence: CASRRGQGTSEAFF.

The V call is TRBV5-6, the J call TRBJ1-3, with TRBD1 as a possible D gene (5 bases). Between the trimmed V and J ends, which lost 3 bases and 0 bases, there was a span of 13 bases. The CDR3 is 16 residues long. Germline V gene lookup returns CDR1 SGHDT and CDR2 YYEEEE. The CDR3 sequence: CASSSYRGYSGNTIYF. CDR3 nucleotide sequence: TGTGCCAGCAGCTCCTACCGGGGGTACTCTGGAAACACCATATATTTT.

Here the CDR3 reads CASVTGVGGYGYTF. The CDR3 DNA is TGTGCCAGTGTAACAGGGGTAGGGGGCTATGGCTACACCTTC. The chain joins TRBV19 to TRBJ1-2, with 7 bases aligning to TRBD1. This CDR3 is built from 14 residues. With V trimmed by 8 bases and J by 4 bases, 10 bases remained unmatched. Per the germline V gene, CDR1 is LNHDA and CDR2 is SQIVND (reference sequence).

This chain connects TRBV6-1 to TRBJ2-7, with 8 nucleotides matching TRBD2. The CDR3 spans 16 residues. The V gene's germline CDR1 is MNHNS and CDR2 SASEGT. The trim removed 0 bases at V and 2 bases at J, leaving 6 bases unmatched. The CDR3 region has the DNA TGTGCCAGCAGTGAAGCGGATAGCGGGGACCCCTACGAGCAGTACTTC. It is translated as CASSEADSGDPYEQYF.

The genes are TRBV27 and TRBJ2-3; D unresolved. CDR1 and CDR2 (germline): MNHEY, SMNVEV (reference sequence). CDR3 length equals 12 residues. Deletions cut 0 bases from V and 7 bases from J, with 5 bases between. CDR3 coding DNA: TGTGCCAGCAGTTTATCGGGCCATACGCAGTATTTT. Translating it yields CASSLSGHTQYF.

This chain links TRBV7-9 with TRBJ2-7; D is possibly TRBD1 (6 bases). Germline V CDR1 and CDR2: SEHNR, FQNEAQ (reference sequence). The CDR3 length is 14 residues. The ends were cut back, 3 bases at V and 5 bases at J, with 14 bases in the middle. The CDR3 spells CASSFFQGQDEQYF. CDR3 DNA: TGTGCCAGCAGCTTTTTTCAGGGGCAGGACGAGCAGTACTTC.